This T cell receptor (beta chain) was recorded in a study of blood T cell repertoires in COVID-19. In the original processing: Amplification of reference gene primers provided the estimated nucleated cell counts. Some clones are missing from TCRdb's copy, which holds only in-frame ones; the method was immunoSEQ multiplex PCR. V and J calls and clone size come straight from that table; D and trimming were deduced from the DNA. The data hold about 360,000 clones, with about 89% observed a single time. Per the germline V gene, CDR1 is SGHAT and CDR2 is FQNNGV. The V and J ends lost 1 base and 4 bases respectively, with 10 bases between them. The CDR3 sequence is 14 residues long.

This sequence joins TRBV11-2 and TRBJ1-2; D unresolved. Sample: PBMCs or T cells enriched from blood (not recorded which). This clonotype was obtained from a man aged 30 to 39 who had recovered from COVID-19. CDR3: CASSLAETRYGYTF. DNA of the CDR3: TGTGCCAGCAGCTTAGCCGAGACTCGCTATGGCTACACCTTC.